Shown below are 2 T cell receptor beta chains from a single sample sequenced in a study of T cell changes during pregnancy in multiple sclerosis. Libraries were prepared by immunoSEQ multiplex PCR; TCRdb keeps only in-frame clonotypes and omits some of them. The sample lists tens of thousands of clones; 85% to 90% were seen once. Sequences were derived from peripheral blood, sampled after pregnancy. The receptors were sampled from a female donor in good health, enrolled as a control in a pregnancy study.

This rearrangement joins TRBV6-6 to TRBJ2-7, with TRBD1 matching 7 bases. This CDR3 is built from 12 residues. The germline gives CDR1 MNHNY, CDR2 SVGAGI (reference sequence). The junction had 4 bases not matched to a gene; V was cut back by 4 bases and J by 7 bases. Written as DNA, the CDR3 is TGTGCCAGCAGTTCGAGGGGGCAAGAGCAGTACTTC. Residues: CASSSRGQEQYF.

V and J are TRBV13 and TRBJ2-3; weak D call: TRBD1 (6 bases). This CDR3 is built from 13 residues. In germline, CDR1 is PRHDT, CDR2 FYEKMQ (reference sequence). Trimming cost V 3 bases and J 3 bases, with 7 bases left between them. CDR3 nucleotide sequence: TGTGCCAGCAGCTTTAGGGGGACAGATACGCAGTATTTT. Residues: CASSFRGTDTQYF.